Presented here are 15 T cell receptor beta chains from one specimen sequenced in a study of Ad26.COV2.S vaccination and SARS-CoV-2 variants. Libraries were prepared by immunoSEQ multiplex PCR; TCRdb keeps only in-frame clonotypes and omits some of them. The sample lists roughly 300,000 clones; about 89% were seen once. Treatment in this sample: some 20 received Ad26.COV2.S at low or high dose, single or two shots; several received placebo; per-sample allocation not given. All samples were drawn on day 63, counting from the first vaccine or placebo injection. Sample: peripheral blood, taken in a trial of Ad26.COV2.S vaccine versus placebo. These receptors originate from a person aged 18-65 years who received the Ad26.COV2.S COVID-19 vaccine or a placebo.

The rearrangement links TRBV10-2 to TRBJ1-1; 8 bases match TRBD1. In germline, CDR1 is WSHSY, CDR2 SAAADI. The junction had 3 bases not matched to a gene; V was cut back by 6 bases and J by 3 bases. CDR3 size: 13 residues. DNA of the CDR3: TGCGCCAGCAGGGACAGGGCGGACACTGAAGCTTTCTTT. This codes for CASRDRADTEAFF.

This clone occurred a few times. This chain links TRBV5-1 with TRBJ2-7; the D is unclear. V gave up 0 bases and J gave up 5 bases, with 9 bases separating them. The CDR3 is made up of 13 amino acids. CDR1 is SGHRS, CDR2 YFSETQ, per germline. The CDR3 here is CASSLEPGHEQYF. The CDR3 DNA follows: TGCGCCAGCAGCTTGGAACCGGGCCACGAGCAGTACTTC.

V and J are TRBV9 and TRBJ2-1; TRBD2 aligns across 13 bases. J gave up 7 bases and V 4 bases, and 8 bases lay outside the gene matches. This CDR3 spans 16 amino acids. CDR1 and CDR2 from the germline V gene are SGDLS and YYNGEE. The CDR3 DNA follows: TGTGCCAGCAGCCCCCCCGGGACTAGCGGGACAAATGAGCAGTTCTTC. Translated: CASSPPGTSGTNEQFF. Supplemented by reference TRBV9 and TRBJ2-1, the full variable domain reads DSGVTQTPKHLITATGQRVTLRCSPRSGDLSVYWYQQSLDQGLQFLIQYYNGEERAKGNILERFSAQQFPDLHSELNLSSLELGDSALYFCASSPPGTSGTNEQFFGPGTRLTVL.

This clone was detected a few times. The chain links TRBV2 to TRBJ2-7, with 10 bases lining up with TRBD2. V shed 7 bases and J 3 bases; nucleotides not matched to a gene: 6. Germline loops: CDR1 SNHLY, CDR2 FYNNEI. This CDR3 has 14 amino acids. The CDR3 here is CASNPTSGNYEQYF. The CDR3 region has the DNA TGTGCCAGCAATCCTACTAGCGGGAACTACGAGCAGTACTTC.

This clone was counted a single time. The gene calls are TRBV24-1 and TRBJ1-5, with D maybe TRBD1 (5 bases). Germline lookup yields CDR1 KGHDR and CDR2 SFDVKD. V shed 0 bases and J shed 6 bases, with 11 bases lying between them. This CDR3 spans 15 amino acids. The CDR3 DNA is TGTGCCACCAGTGATTTGCAGAGAGGGACTCAGCCCCAGCATTTT. It specifies CATSDLQRGTQPQHF.

The gene calls are TRBV19 and TRBJ1-1; D is undetermined. This CDR3 comprises 14 residues. V was pared by 7 bases and J by 0 bases, with 12 bases between. The germline V gene has CDR1 LNHDA and CDR2 SQIVND (reference sequence). The CDR3 nucleotides read TGTGCCAGTACCTGGCTAGGTTTGAACACTGAAGCTTTCTTT. The encoded protein is CASTWLGLNTEAFF.

The rearrangement links TRBV19 to TRBJ2-1, with D maybe TRBD1 (7 bases). Trimming removed 0 bases from V and 3 bases from J, with 15 bases in between. The CDR3 runs 17 residues. In germline, CDR1 is LNHDA, CDR2 SQIVND (reference sequence). For the CDR3, the DNA is TGTGCCAGTAGTATAGATCTGGCAGGGGGGCTCTACAATGAGCAGTTCTTC. Its translation: CASSIDLAGGLYNEQFF.

This sequence joins TRBV14 and TRBJ2-1; D uncertain. V lost 4 bases to trimming and J lost 8 bases, with 3 bases between them. Germline-derived CDR1 and CDR2 are SGHDN and FVKESK. The CDR3 contains 10 residues. The CDR3 nucleotides read TGTGCCAGCAGCCCCCATGAGCAGTTCTTC. Translating gives CASSPHEQFF.

This clone has only one observation. The rearrangement joins TRBV7-9 to TRBJ2-3; a weak D match, TRBD2 (5 bases). V was trimmed by 2 bases and J by 2 bases, leaving 8 bases between them. CDR3 size: 14 residues. Germline V gene sequence: CDR1 SEHNR, CDR2 FQNEAQ (reference sequence). CDR3 in amino acids: CASSLSGYTDTQYF. The CDR3 coding sequence is TGTGCCAGCAGCTTATCGGGGTACACAGATACGCAGTATTTT.

The chain is built from TRBV28 and TRBJ1-5; D unresolved. The CDR3 runs to 13 residues. Looked up from germline, CDR1 is MDHEN and CDR2 is SYDVKM. Trimming removed 5 bases from V and 3 bases from J, with 8 bases in between. The CDR3, as DNA: TGTGCCAGCAGTAGACAATACAATCAGCCCCAGCATTTT. The encoded protein is CASSRQYNQPQHF.

This chain links TRBV5-1 with TRBJ2-1, with 10 bases that match TRBD2. J was trimmed by 0 bases and V by 0 bases; bases with no gene match: 12. CDR1 is SGHRS, CDR2 YFSETQ, per germline. The CDR3 spans 20 residues. This chain's CDR3 is CASSLGSGRYGFSSYNEQFF. The CDR3 DNA sequence: TGCGCCAGCAGCTTGGGTAGCGGGAGGTACGGATTTAGCTCCTACAATGAGCAGTTCTTC.

The chain links TRBV6-4 to TRBJ2-1, with D unclear. Germline V lookup: CDR1 MRHNA, CDR2 SNTAGT. Trimming left V 3 bases short and J 9 bases short, with 18 bases between. CDR3 size: 15 residues. DNA for the CDR3: TGTGCCAGCAGTGAAATGAATGGCCCCTGGGGTGAGCAGTTCTTC. Amino acids: CASSEMNGPWGEQFF.

V gene TRBV4-1 combines with J gene TRBJ2-2, with TRBD1 matching over 7 bases. CDR3 size: 17 residues. Germline V lookup: CDR1 MGHRA, CDR2 YSYEKL. Trimming took 0 bases from V and 2 from J; bases not matched to a gene: 6. The CDR3 DNA reads TGCGCCAGCAGCCAAGATGAACGACAGGGAAACACCGGGGAGCTGTTTTTT. Translating gives CASSQDERQGNTGELFF.

The gene calls are TRBV5-1 and TRBJ2-3, with 7 bases fitting TRBD1. The CDR3 is 17 amino acids. V shed 1 base, J shed 2 bases, and the junction held 10 bases outside the gene matches. In germline, CDR1 is SGHRS, CDR2 YFSETQ. The CDR3 DNA is TGCGCCAGCAGCTTGAACTTCGGGACAGCTAACACAGATACGCAGTATTTT. Its translation: CASSLNFGTANTDTQYF.

The chain recombines TRBV7-3 with TRBJ2-1, with D perhaps matching TRBD2 (5 bases). CDR1 and CDR2 (germline): SGHTA, FQGTGA. The ends were cut back, 2 bases at V and 8 bases at J, with 10 bases in the middle. There are 13 residues in the CDR3. The CDR3 sequence: CASSLSGRDEQFF. In DNA, the CDR3 is TGTGCCAGCAGCTTATCTGGGCGGGATGAGCAGTTCTTC. Drawing the rest from reference TRBV7-3 and TRBJ2-1, the complete variable domain is GAGVSQTPSNKVTEKGKYVELRCDPISGHTALYWYRQSLGQGPEFLIYFQGTGAADDSGLPNDRFFAVRPEGSVSTLKIQRTERGDSAVYLCASSLSGRDEQFFGPGTRLTVL.